The 29 T cell receptor beta chains below all came from one sample that was sequenced in a study of control samples from healthy donors and cancer patients. This table comes from immunoSEQ multiplex PCR, and its TCRdb copy is limited to in-frame clones, with some not included. The table has tens of thousands of clones, about 85% seen once. Sequenced sample: blood. These receptors were taken from a woman in her seventies in good health.

Comments on this clone: This sample includes further DNA sequences coding for the same CDR3. The V call is TRBV12-3 or TRBV12-4, the J call TRBJ1-2; maybe TRBD1 (5 bases). The CDR3 runs 13 residues. V gave up 3 bases and J gave up 3 bases, with 8 bases separating them. CDR3: CASSLTADYGYTF. The CDR3 coding sequence is TGTGCCAGCAGTTTGACAGCAGACTATGGCTACACCTTC.

This clone has a single count. The V call is TRBV2, the J call TRBJ1-5, with D unresolved. V gave up 3 bases and J gave up 5 bases, with 14 bases separating them. CDR1 and CDR2 from the germline V gene are SNHLY and FYNNEI. This CDR3 has 15 residues. The CDR3: CASSDIKETDQPQHF. The CDR3 DNA follows: TGTGCCAGCAGTGATATTAAGGAAACCGATCAGCCCCAGCATTTT.

J is TRBJ1-2 and V is TRBV5-1, with 8 bases identical to TRBD1. The trim removed 0 bases at V and 6 bases at J, leaving 7 bases unmatched. Germline V gene lookup returns CDR1 SGHRS and CDR2 YFSETQ. The CDR3 loop spans 15 amino acids. In DNA, the CDR3 is TGCGCCAGCAGCTTGGAGGGCCGACAGGGGAATGGCTACACCTTC. It codes for CASSLEGRQGNGYTF.

The genes are TRBV19 and TRBJ1-4, with D perhaps matching TRBD1 (6 bases). The V gene lost 7 bases and the J gene lost 15 bases, with 24 bases spanning the gap. Germline V gene data show CDR1 as LNHDA and CDR2 as SQIVND (reference sequence). The CDR3 spans 14 residues. This CDR3 reads CASTSRGPSGRVFF. CDR3 nucleotides: TGTGCCAGTACTTCCAGGGGCCCCTCGGGTAGGGTGTTTTTT.

The chain employs TRBV14 and TRBJ1-5, with no clear D. CDR1 and CDR2 from the germline V gene are SGHDN and FVKESK. Deletions cut 2 bases from V and 4 bases from J, with 6 bases between. The CDR3 covers 13 residues. The CDR3 spells CASSQSGNQPQHF. The DNA for the CDR3 is TGTGCCAGCAGCCAATCTGGGAATCAGCCCCAGCATTTT.

This clone was seen a handful of times. The chain is built from TRBV25-1 and TRBJ1-6, with D possibly TRBD1 on 5 matching bases. Trimming took off 6 bases at V and 3 bases at J, with 21 bases between the two ends. The CDR3 contains 18 residues. Germline lookup yields CDR1 MGHDK and CDR2 SYGVNS. The CDR3 here is CASRASSVGQDYNSPLHF. The CDR3 coding sequence is TGTGCCAGCAGAGCGAGCTCCGTCGGACAAGACTATAATTCACCCCTCCACTTT.

The chain joins TRBV7-9 to TRBJ2-7, with no clear D. CDR3 size: 15 residues. The V end lost 0 bases, the J end lost 2 bases, and 11 bases lay between the germline ends. Germline-derived CDR1 and CDR2 are SEHNR and FQNEAQ (reference sequence). CDR3 protein: CASSLARQIPYEQYF. The CDR3 DNA reads as TGTGCCAGCAGCTTAGCGAGGCAGATCCCCTACGAGCAGTACTTC.

The gene calls are TRBV7-8 and TRBJ2-7, with D unclear. This CDR3 has 15 amino acids. Trimming pared 5 bases from V and 0 bases from J, leaving 14 bases between. Germline V gene sequence: CDR1 SGHVS, CDR2 FQNEAQ. The CDR3 is CASSPYDPSSYEQYF. In DNA form, the CDR3 reads TGTGCCAGCAGCCCCTATGACCCCAGCTCCTACGAGCAGTACTTC.

The V call is TRBV4-2, the J call TRBJ1-1; TRBD1 aligns across 8 bases. The J segment lost 3 bases and the V segment lost 1 base, leaving 4 bases of the junction unmatched. The CDR3 covers 15 residues. Germline values: CDR1 LGHNA, CDR2 YNFKEQ. CDR3 nucleotides: TGTGCCAGCAGCCAAGGACAGGGGTGGGACACTGAAGCTTTCTTT. Its translation: CASSQGQGWDTEAFF.

This clone was observed a few times. The chain carries TRBV5-1 and TRBJ2-1, with 8 bases identical to TRBD1. Germline-derived CDR1 and CDR2 are SGHRS and YFSETQ. J lost 12 bases, V lost 4 bases, and 15 bases had no gene match. The length of the CDR3 is 15 residues. The CDR3 here is CASSDEPGQVFGQFF. For the CDR3, the DNA is TGCGCCAGCAGCGATGAACCGGGACAGGTCTTTGGGCAGTTCTTC. Full variable domain (rest looked up from reference TRBV5-1 and TRBJ2-1): KAGVTQTPRYLIKTRGQQVTLSCSPISGHRSVSWYQQTPGQGLQFLFEYFSETQRNKGNFPGRFSGRQFSNSRSEMNVSTLELGDSALYLCASSDEPGQVFGQFFGPGTRLTVL.

The chain is built from TRBV7-8 and TRBJ2-7, with D possibly matching TRBD2 (5 bases). V was cut by 3 bases and J by 1 base, with 7 bases left in between. Per the germline V gene, CDR1 is SGHVS and CDR2 is FQNEAQ. CDR3 length equals 13 residues. CDR3 protein: CASSFGESYEQYF. Here the CDR3 DNA reads TGTGCCAGCAGCTTCGGGGAGTCCTACGAGCAGTACTTC. The variable domain in full, completed from reference TRBV7-8 and TRBJ2-7, reads GAGVSQSPRYKVAKRGQDVALRCDPISGHVSLFWYQQALGQGPEFLTYFQNEAQLDKSGLPSDRFFAERPEGSVSTLKIQRTQQEDSAVYLCASSFGESYEQYFGPGTRLTVT.

J is TRBJ1-3 and V is TRBV2; D is ambiguous. The CDR3 covers 13 residues. Germline V gives CDR1 SNHLY, CDR2 FYNNEI. Trimming shortened V by 1 base and J by 6 bases, and 7 bases separated the two germline ends. The CDR3 DNA follows: TGTGCCAGCAGTGAAGACAGTATAAACACCATATATTTT. Translating gives CASSEDSINTIYF. Variable domain in full (rest from reference TRBV2 and TRBJ1-3): EPEVTQTPSHQVTQMGQEVILRCVPISNHLYFYWYRQILGQKVEFLVSFYNNEISEKSEIFDDQFSVERPDGSNFTLKIRSTKLEDSAMYFCASSEDSINTIYFGEGSWLTVV.

The rearrangement joins TRBV5-1 to TRBJ2-6; weak D call: TRBD1 (5 bases). CDR1 and CDR2 from the germline V gene are SGHRS and YFSETQ. The CDR3 consists of 12 residues. The V and J ends lost 2 bases and 9 bases respectively, with 6 bases between them. DNA of the CDR3: TGCGCCAGCAGCTTTACAGGCAACGTCCTGACTTTC. Translation gives CASSFTGNVLTF.

The rearrangement uses TRBV11-2 and TRBJ2-3; 15 bases agree with TRBD2. V lost 7 bases, J lost 3 bases, and 14 bases stayed unmatched. The CDR3 runs to 19 residues. The germline CDR1 and CDR2 sequences are SGHAT and FQNNGV. CDR3 coding DNA: TGTGCCAGCACCAAAGCCCTCCCGGGACTAGCGGGAGGTACAGATACGCAGTATTTT. Its translation is CASTKALPGLAGGTDTQYF.

This chain connects TRBV5-4 to TRBJ2-3; 7 bases align to TRBD2. The V gene end was trimmed by 7 bases and the J gene end by 3 bases; junction bases not matched to a gene: 11. CDR1 is SGHNT, CDR2 YYREEE, per germline (reference sequence). The CDR3 spans 15 residues. The CDR3 protein is CASSPGGARTDTQYF. In DNA, the CDR3 is TGTGCCAGCTCCCCGGGGGGAGCGAGGACAGATACGCAGTATTTT.

This chain links TRBV11-2 with TRBJ1-6; 7 bases agree with TRBD1. The V segment lost 6 bases and the J segment 11 bases; nucleotides outside the gene matches: 10. Germline V lookup: CDR1 SGHAT, CDR2 FQNNGV. The CDR3 loop spans 14 amino acids. The CDR3 loop is CASSGYAGGAPLHF. Written as DNA, the CDR3 is TGTGCCAGCAGTGGTTATGCAGGGGGTGCACCCCTCCACTTT.

This clone has a handful of counts. V and J are TRBV5-6 and TRBJ1-6; 7 bases are a match to TRBD1. Germline CDR1 SGHDT, CDR2 YYEEEE. The J segment lost 9 bases and the V segment lost 4 bases, leaving 4 bases of the junction unmatched. The CDR3 runs 13 residues. This CDR3 is CASSVQGGSPLHF. The CDR3 DNA sequence: TGTGCCAGCAGCGTCCAGGGGGGTTCACCCCTCCACTTT.

The chain employs TRBV7-2 and TRBJ1-5; TRBD1 matches 10 bases. This CDR3 is 15 amino acids long. Germline CDR1 and CDR2: SGHTA and FQGNSA. J gave up 4 bases and V 5 bases, and 5 bases lay outside the gene matches. Written as DNA, the CDR3 is TGTGCCAGCAGCGAGTGGACAGGGGGAAATCAGCCCCAGCATTTT. Translation: CASSEWTGGNQPQHF.

The chain combines TRBV5-5 with TRBJ1-3; D is undetermined. Deletions cut 2 bases from V and 0 bases from J, with 6 bases between. This CDR3 has 14 residues. Germline CDR1 SGHKS, CDR2 YYEKEE (reference sequence). The CDR3 DNA sequence: TGTGCCAGCAGCTTTCCGGTCTCTGGAAACACCATATATTTT. This encodes CASSFPVSGNTIYF.

The chain is built from TRBV7-8 and TRBJ1-2; 7 bases map to TRBD1. J was trimmed by 4 bases and V by 4 bases; bases with no gene match: 9. The CDR3 runs to 15 residues. The germline V gene has CDR1 SGHVS and CDR2 FQNEAQ. The CDR3 DNA reads as TGTGCCAGCAGCTCTGCCGGGACAGAAGCCTATGGCTACACCTTC. It specifies CASSSAGTEAYGYTF. The complete variable domain, with remaining parts taken from reference TRBV7-8 and TRBJ1-2, reads GAGVSQSPRYKVAKRGQDVALRCDPISGHVSLFWYQQALGQGPEFLTYFQNEAQLDKSGLPSDRFFAERPEGSVSTLKIQRTQQEDSAVYLCASSSAGTEAYGYTFGSGTRLTVV.

V usage is TRBV10-3 and J usage is TRBJ1-1, with D possibly TRBD1 on 5 matching bases. The CDR3 totals 14 residues. Per the germline V gene, CDR1 is ENHRY and CDR2 is SYGVKD. V was cut by 6 bases and J by 0 bases, with 11 bases left in between. CDR3 in DNA: TGTGCCATCAGGGGGGTGGGCATGAACACTGAAGCTTTCTTT. Encoded protein: CAIRGVGMNTEAFF.

This clone was found once. V is TRBV4-2 and J is TRBJ1-4; no clear D. Germline values: CDR1 LGHNA, CDR2 YNFKEQ. CDR3 length: 19 amino acids. Trimming took off 4 bases at V and 0 bases at J, with 21 bases between the two ends. The CDR3 spells CASSPDLPGPPPTNEKLFF. The CDR3 nucleotides are TGTGCCAGCAGCCCCGACTTGCCAGGACCACCTCCAACTAATGAAAAACTGTTTTTT.

The rearrangement joins TRBV30 to TRBJ1-4; D call uncertain. CDR3 length: 13 amino acids. V lost 3 bases and J lost 4, with 9 bases in between. Germline CDR1 and CDR2: GTSNPN and SVGIG (reference sequence). CDR3: CAWRRQINEKLFF. DNA of the CDR3: TGTGCCTGGAGAAGGCAGATTAATGAAAAACTGTTTTTT.

The gene calls are TRBV2 and TRBJ2-5; D possibly corresponds to TRBD2 (5 bases). Germline CDR1 SNHLY, CDR2 FYNNEI. V was cut by 6 bases and J by 5 bases, with 10 bases left in between. CDR3 size: 12 residues. CDR3 DNA: TGTGCCAGCAGCCCCGGGAAGGAGACCCAGTACTTC. Translation gives CASSPGKETQYF.

The J gene is TRBJ1-1, the V gene TRBV5-4, with TRBD1 identical over 7 bases. J gave up 0 bases and V 4 bases, and 6 bases lay outside the gene matches. The CDR3 totals 15 residues. Germline CDR1 is SGHNT and CDR2 is YYREEE (reference sequence). CDR3 DNA sequence: TGTGCCAGCAGCACCCTGGGACAGATGAACACTGAAGCTTTCTTT. Translating gives CASSTLGQMNTEAFF.

The chain employs TRBV5-6 and TRBJ1-4; a weak D match, TRBD1 (5 bases). Deletions cut 2 bases from V and 7 bases from J, with 12 bases between. The CDR3 spans 14 residues. Germline V gene data show CDR1 as SGHDT and CDR2 as YYEEEE. The DNA for the CDR3 is TGTGCCAGCAGCTTAGCAGGGTTTGGTGAAAAACTGTTTTTT. Translation gives CASSLAGFGEKLFF.

V and J are TRBV7-2 and TRBJ2-1; tentative D call: TRBD2 (6 bases). The germline V gene encodes CDR1 SGHTA and CDR2 FQGNSA. The CDR3 length is 15 residues. The germline V and J ends were trimmed by 3 bases and 8 bases, with 17 bases remaining between them. Here the CDR3 DNA reads TGTGCCAGCAGCTTTGTAGCAGCCCGACTAGATGAGCAGTTCTTC. Translated: CASSFVAARLDEQFF.

V and J are TRBV12-2 and TRBJ2-3; the table's D call, TRBD2, was not checked against the DNA. TRBV12-2 is assigned pseudogene status. This CDR3 is built from 15 residues. This CDR3 is CASRLAVEGADTQYF. The DNA of the CDR3 is TGTGCAAGTCGCTTAGCGGTCGAGGGCGCAGATACGCAGTATTTT.

The rearrangement uses TRBV4-2 and TRBJ1-6; perhaps TRBD1 as D (5 bases). Germline V gives CDR1 LGHNA, CDR2 YNFKEQ. The V end was cut by 4 bases, the J end by 12 bases, with 22 bases between. CDR3 size: 16 residues. The CDR3 is CASSPEGAEGSGPLHF. The DNA for the CDR3 is TGTGCCAGCAGCCCCGAAGGGGCGGAAGGGAGCGGACCCCTCCACTTT.